This record looks at one TCR beta chain sequence and its context. TCRdb independently ran MiXCR on the 5' RACE reads; one entry per CDR3 protein. The sample carries 550,000 to 700,000 distinct CDR3 sequences, 21% recorded once. Trimming pared 4 bases from V and 1 base from J, leaving 16 bases between. Germline values: CDR1 SGHTA, CDR2 FQGNSA. This CDR3 comprises 16 residues. These data are taken from a study of identical twins. This sample also belongs to another study, concerning T cells expressing NK-cell markers.

The clonotype originates from a woman under 30 in good health. Sequenced material: PBMCs. The rearrangement links TRBV7-2 to TRBJ1-2; D not resolved. The CDR3 nucleotides are TGTGCCAGCAGCTCCGCCCCGCTCCGCAATAACTATGGCTACACCTTC. It is translated as CASSSAPLRNNYGYTF. The variable domain in full, completed from reference TRBV7-2 and TRBJ1-2, reads GAGVSQSPSNKVTEKGKDVELRCDPISGHTALYWYRQSLGQGLEFLIYFQGNSAPDKSGLPSDRFSAERTGGSVSTLTIQRTQQEDSAVYLCASSSAPLRNNYGYTFGSGTRLTVV.